The clone carrying this TCR beta chain was found many times. Its matching antigen is unknown. Amplification targeted the TCR beta CDR3 regions, with RNA transcripts as the source material. The workflow started with a first-round RT-PCR run with HTBI primers and then moved on to a second-round multiplex PCR. TCRdb itself ran the multiplex PCR reads through MiXCR, one entry per CDR3 protein. The sample shows 200,000 to 250,000 distinct CDR3 sequences, 29% of them seen only once. This specimen belongs to a study of Graves' ophthalmopathy and Graves' hyperthyroidism. Study conclusions and caveats: Discriminating ophthalmopathy from stable hyperthyroidism, a 13-signature model attained a sensitivity of 85% to 90% and a specificity of around 81%.

CDR3 length: 12 residues. The V and J ends lost 2 bases and 8 bases, in that order; junction bases with no gene match: 1. Per germline, CDR1 MNHEY and CDR2 SMNVEV (reference sequence). Input material: peripheral blood. This TCR was recovered from a man aged 50 to 60 with Graves' ophthalmopathy. The chain has TRBV27 and TRBJ2-7; 9 bases match TRBD1. The CDR3 loop reads CASSLTGGQQYF. The CDR3 DNA sequence: TGTGCCAGCAGTTTAACAGGGGGCCAGCAGTACTTC.